The text below deals with one T cell receptor (beta chain). The sample originates from a study of blood T cell repertoires in COVID-19. Study background: COVID-19 samples, acute and convalescent, were from the United States, Italy and Spain.

This CDR3 contains 14 residues. CDR1 ENHRY and CDR2 SYGVKD come from the germline V gene. V lost 8 bases and J 0 bases, leaving 8 bases between the germline ends. Repertoires were generated with immunoSEQ multiplex PCR, while TCRdb's copy carries only in-frame clones and drops some. The data contain approximately 200,000 clones, about 91% of them singletons. The sequence derives from a woman in her 30s with acute or convalescent COVID-19. Sample: peripheral blood. J is TRBJ1-6 and V is TRBV10-3; D call uncertain. The CDR3 spells CAISPSSYNSPLHF. The CDR3 DNA reads TGTGCCATCTCCCCCAGCTCCTATAATTCACCCCTCCACTTT.